Below, 27 T cell receptor beta chains from the same sample are listed, as sequenced in a study of cytomegalovirus exposure and HLA in healthy donors. It was with 60 Vbeta and 13 Jbeta primers that the PCR ran. Repertoires were generated with immunoSEQ multiplex PCR, while TCRdb's copy carries only in-frame clones and drops some. The data contain roughly 120,000 clones, 75% to 85% of them singletons. The sequencing input was PBMCs. These receptors were collected from a middle-aged man in good health and CMV-seronegative.

This sequence joins TRBV2 and TRBJ2-7; 9 bases are shared with TRBD1. Germline V gene lookup returns CDR1 SNHLY and CDR2 FYNNEI. V lost 5 bases to trimming and J lost 6 bases; unmatched junction nucleotides: 5. This CDR3 region has 13 residues. This CDR3 reads CASSWGQGLEQYF. CDR3 in DNA: TGTGCCAGCAGTTGGGGACAGGGACTCGAGCAGTACTTC.

This chain connects TRBV10-2 to TRBJ2-2; 7 bases map to TRBD2. This CDR3 contains 14 residues. Germline loops: CDR1 WSHSY, CDR2 SAAADI. CDR3 DNA: TGCGTCACAGCCACGGCGGGGGTTCAGGGGGAGCTGTTTTTT. It codes for CVTATAGVQGELFF.

DNA of the CDR3: TGTGCCAGCTCACCCCCCGGGACAGGGAGCGAAAAACTGTTTTTT. This sequence encodes CASSPPGTGSEKLFF. V gene TRBV18 combines with J gene TRBJ1-4; TRBD1 aligns across 9 bases. The CDR3 runs to 15 residues. CDR1 is KGHSH, CDR2 LQKENI, per germline. The V and J ends lost 3 bases and 8 bases, in that order; junction bases with no gene match: 7. Full variable domain (remainder filled in from reference TRBV18 and TRBJ1-4): NAGVMQNPRHLVRRRGQEARLRCSPMKGHSHVYWYRQLPEEGLKFMVYLQKENIIDESGMPKERFSAEFPKEGPSILRIQQVVRGDSAAYFCASSPPGTGSEKLFFGSGTQLSVL.

The rearrangement links TRBV19 to TRBJ2-7, with no clear D. V was clipped by 1 base and J by 4 bases, with 8 bases between them. Germline V gene data show CDR1 as LNHDA and CDR2 as SQIVND (reference sequence). CDR3 size: 13 residues. CDR3 sequence: CASSIGNSYEQYF. CDR3 in DNA: TGTGCCAGTAGTATAGGGAACAGTTACGAGCAGTACTTC.

The CDR3 region is CASRPGTNQETQYF. DNA for the CDR3: TGTGCCAGCAGACCAGGAACCAACCAAGAGACCCAGTACTTC. V usage is TRBV6-6 and J usage is TRBJ2-5; no clear D. The CDR3 is 14 amino acids. V dropped 6 bases and J dropped 0 bases, with 11 bases sitting between them. Per the germline V gene, CDR1 is MNHNY and CDR2 is SVGAGI (reference sequence).

The chain employs TRBV27 and TRBJ1-6, with D possibly being TRBD1 (5 bases). The CDR3 runs to 15 residues. Germline values: CDR1 MNHEY, CDR2 SMNVEV (reference sequence). V dropped 3 bases and J dropped 6 bases, with 12 bases sitting between them. The CDR3 is CASSFSGMGNSPLHF. The CDR3 bases are TGTGCCAGCAGTTTTTCAGGGATGGGTAATTCACCCCTCCACTTT.

The genes are TRBV4-3 and TRBJ2-1; D is possibly TRBD2 (6 bases). The CDR3 runs 17 residues. V gave up 0 bases and J gave up 4 bases, with 16 bases separating them. Per the germline V gene, CDR1 is LGHNA and CDR2 is YSLEER. The CDR3 DNA reads TGCGCCAGCAGCCAAGATACGGGGGTTTTTGGGTACAATGAGCAGTTCTTC. Translated: CASSQDTGVFGYNEQFF.

V usage is TRBV7-9 and J usage is TRBJ1-2; 7 bases align to TRBD1. This CDR3 is 14 amino acids long. V shed 0 bases and J 8 bases; nucleotides not matched to a gene: 6. Germline CDR1 reads SEHNR; CDR2 reads FQNEAQ (reference sequence). The CDR3: CASSLAQGTEGYTF. CDR3 coding DNA: TGTGCCAGCAGCTTAGCGCAGGGGACAGAGGGCTACACCTTC. The whole variable domain, filled in from reference TRBV7-9 and TRBJ1-2, reads DTGVSQNPRHKITKRGQNVTFRCDPISEHNRLYWYRQTLGQGPEFLTYFQNEAQLEKSRLLSDRFSAERPKGSFSTLEIQRTEQGDSAMYLCASSLAQGTEGYTFGSGTRLTVV.

This rearrangement joins TRBV30 to TRBJ1-2; D uncertain. The V gene's germline CDR1 is GTSNPN and CDR2 SVGIG (reference sequence). The CDR3 length is 13 residues. The V gene lost 1 base and the J gene lost 6 bases, with 12 bases spanning the gap. Written as DNA, the CDR3 is TGTGCCTGGAGTGATACGGTTGAGCATGGCTACACCTTC. It encodes CAWSDTVEHGYTF. The full variable domain, in which reference TRBV30 and TRBJ1-2 provide the parts outside the CDR3, is SQTIHQWPATLVQPVGSPLSLECTVEGTSNPNLYWYRQAAGRGLQLLFYSVGIGQISSEVPQNLSASRPQDRQFILSSKKLLLSDSGFYLCAWSDTVEHGYTFGSGTRLTVV.

The rearrangement joins TRBV28 to TRBJ1-4; 8 bases match TRBD1. J gave up 8 bases and V 2 bases, and 10 bases lay outside the gene matches. The CDR3 is 16 residues long. From germline, CDR1 is MDHEN and CDR2 SYDVKM. The CDR3 DNA reads as TGTGCCAGCAGTTTACTACAGGGGGTGAGAATGGAAAAACTGTTTTTT. It yields the protein CASSLLQGVRMEKLFF.

The V gene is TRBV5-1, the J gene TRBJ2-2, with TRBD1 matching 7 bases. The CDR3 loop spans 18 amino acids. CDR1 and CDR2 from the germline V gene are SGHRS and YFSETQ. V dropped 3 bases and J dropped 3; count of bases not matched to a gene: 14. CDR3 loop: CASSWPGQRPMDTGELFF. In DNA, the CDR3 is TGCGCCAGCAGCTGGCCGGGACAGCGCCCCATGGACACCGGGGAGCTGTTTTTT.

The V call is TRBV19, the J call TRBJ2-2, with D maybe TRBD2 (5 bases). CDR3 length equals 14 residues. Germline V gene data show CDR1 as LNHDA and CDR2 as SQIVND (reference sequence). V shed 10 bases and J shed 3 bases, with 15 bases lying between them. CDR3: CATLARLDTGELFF. As DNA, the CDR3 is TGTGCCACCTTAGCGCGCCTCGACACCGGGGAGCTGTTTTTT.

This clone is a singleton in its sample. The gene calls are TRBV5-1 and TRBJ2-1, with TRBD2 as a possible D gene (5 bases). CDR1 and CDR2 (germline): SGHRS, YFSETQ. CDR3 size: 16 residues. The V gene lost 4 bases and the J gene lost 0 bases, with 14 bases spanning the gap. This CDR3 is CASSEGLKISYNEQFF. The CDR3 DNA sequence: TGCGCCAGCAGCGAAGGACTTAAGATCTCCTACAATGAGCAGTTCTTC.

The rearrangement links TRBV6-1 to TRBJ2-1; 9 bases map to TRBD1. The CDR3 has 16 residues. Trimming cost V 2 bases and J 6 bases; bases outside gene matches: 8. CDR1 MNHNS and CDR2 SASEGT come from the germline V gene. CDR3 residues: CASSESWGQGFNEQFF. CDR3 DNA sequence: TGTGCCAGCAGTGAATCCTGGGGACAGGGATTCAATGAGCAGTTCTTC.

The V call is TRBV10-2, the J call TRBJ1-4; maybe TRBD1 (6 bases). This CDR3 comprises 15 residues. The germline V gene has CDR1 WSHSY and CDR2 SAAADI. Trimming left V 3 bases short and J 7 bases short, with 15 bases between. CDR3 DNA: TGCGCCAGCAGTGAAGGGCAGGGGATTGGTGAAAAACTGTTTTTT. Encoded protein: CASSEGQGIGEKLFF.

This chain connects TRBV15 to TRBJ2-2; 11 bases match TRBD1. CDR3 size: 17 residues. Germline V CDR1 and CDR2: LNHNV, YYDKDF (reference sequence). V shed 1 base, J shed 3 bases, and the junction held 4 bases outside the gene matches. The CDR3 loop is CATSRGWDRGYTGELFF. The DNA of the CDR3 is TGTGCCACCAGCAGAGGGTGGGACAGGGGGTACACCGGGGAGCTGTTTTTT.

This chain uses TRBV5-6 with TRBJ2-3; 7 bases map to TRBD1. Germline V CDR1 and CDR2: SGHDT, YYEEEE. This CDR3 is built from 13 residues. The J segment lost 6 bases and the V segment lost 2 bases, leaving 3 bases of the junction unmatched. The CDR3 DNA reads as TGTGCCAGCAGCTTTCAGGGGGAGGATACGCAGTATTTT. Amino acids: CASSFQGEDTQYF.

This sequence joins TRBV7-2 and TRBJ1-6, with TRBD1 matching over 7 bases. The germline V gene encodes CDR1 SGHTA and CDR2 FQGNSA. J lost 6 bases, V lost 4 bases, and 6 bases had no gene match. The CDR3 is made up of 15 amino acids. The CDR3 DNA reads TGTGCCAGCAGCTACCTCCCAGGGGGTAATTCACCCCTCCACTTT. This sequence encodes CASSYLPGGNSPLHF.

This clone was observed a handful of times. This rearrangement joins TRBV29-1 to TRBJ2-7, with TRBD2 matching over 11 bases. Per germline, CDR1 SQVTM and CDR2 ANQGSEA. Trimming cost V 6 bases and J 2 bases; bases outside gene matches: 6. This CDR3 has 14 residues. The CDR3 DNA is TGCAGCGTCACTAGCGGGAGTCGTACCTACGAGCAGTACTTC. The encoded protein is CSVTSGSRTYEQYF.

Points on this clone: This sample includes further DNA sequences coding for the same CDR3. This chain joins TRBV10-1 and TRBJ2-1; perhaps TRBD2 as D (6 bases). The CDR3 sequence is 15 residues long. Germline V gene lookup returns CDR1 WNHNN and CDR2 SYGVQD (reference sequence). The V end lost 2 bases, the J end lost 0 bases, and 8 bases lay between the germline ends. The CDR3 loop reads CASSEPGDSYNEQFF. CDR3 in DNA: TGCGCCAGCAGTGAGCCGGGGGACTCCTACAATGAGCAGTTCTTC.

This rearrangement joins TRBV7-9 to TRBJ2-1; 7 bases are a match to TRBD2. The V segment lost 4 bases and the J segment 0 bases; nucleotides outside the gene matches: 9. The CDR3 extends over 17 amino acids. Germline values: CDR1 SEHNR, CDR2 FQNEAQ (reference sequence). The CDR3 reads CASSSSGGGSSYNEQFF. In DNA, the CDR3 is TGTGCCAGCAGCTCATCTGGCGGCGGGAGCTCCTACAATGAGCAGTTCTTC.

The J gene is TRBJ1-6, the V gene TRBV7-2; a weak D match, TRBD1 (5 bases). CDR1 is SGHTA and CDR2 is FQGNSA in the germline V gene. Trimming took 6 bases from V and 10 from J, leaving 16 bases between them. This CDR3 has 14 residues. Here the CDR3 reads CASRQVGTKSPLHF. CDR3 sequence (DNA): TGTGCCAGCAGACAGGTGGGCACGAAGTCACCCCTCCACTTT.

Comments on this clone: One end of the junction varies from germline; a read error may be responsible. As DNA, the CDR3 is TGCAGCTGTTACCTCAGGGGGCCAGCTGGGGCCAACGGCCTGACTTTC. Amino acids: CSCYLRGPAGANGLTF. This rearrangement joins TRBV29-1 to TRBJ2-6, with 8 nucleotides matching TRBD1. CDR3 length equals 16 residues. CDR1 is SQVTM and CDR2 is ANQGSEA in the germline V gene.

This clone was recorded only once. The chain carries TRBV14 and TRBJ1-2; 9 bases align to TRBD1. This CDR3 spans 14 amino acids. J lost 4 bases, V lost 4 bases, and 4 bases had no gene match. Looked up from germline, CDR1 is SGHDN and CDR2 is FVKESK. CDR3 sequence: CASSPGTGLYGYTF. The CDR3 DNA reads as TGTGCCAGCAGCCCTGGGACAGGGCTCTATGGCTACACCTTC.

The genes are TRBV15 and TRBJ1-1; 9 bases line up with TRBD1. Germline V gives CDR1 LNHNV, CDR2 YYDKDF (reference sequence). The CDR3 loop spans 16 amino acids. V lost 0 bases and J lost 1; bases outside the gene matches: 3. This CDR3 reads CATSRDRGQGNTEAFF. The CDR3 DNA sequence: TGTGCCACCAGCAGAGATCGGGGACAGGGGAACACTGAAGCTTTCTTT.

The chain recombines TRBV2 with TRBJ2-7, with 9 bases matching TRBD2. Germline V gene lookup returns CDR1 SNHLY and CDR2 FYNNEI. Unmatched junction bases numbered 9, after V lost 2 bases and J lost 4 bases. CDR3 length: 16 residues. In nucleotides, the CDR3 is TGTGCCAGCAGTGAACTAGGAGCGGGAGGACTGTACGAGCAGTACTTC. Amino acids: CASSELGAGGLYEQYF.

The chain links TRBV14 to TRBJ2-5; possibly TRBD2 for D (6 bases). The V gene lost 2 bases and the J gene lost 5 bases, with 18 bases spanning the gap. The length of the CDR3 is 16 residues. Germline CDR1 is SGHDN and CDR2 is FVKESK. CDR3: CASSQSMRGFTETQYF. CDR3 sequence (DNA): TGTGCCAGCAGCCAAAGCATGCGGGGTTTTACGGAGACCCAGTACTTC.